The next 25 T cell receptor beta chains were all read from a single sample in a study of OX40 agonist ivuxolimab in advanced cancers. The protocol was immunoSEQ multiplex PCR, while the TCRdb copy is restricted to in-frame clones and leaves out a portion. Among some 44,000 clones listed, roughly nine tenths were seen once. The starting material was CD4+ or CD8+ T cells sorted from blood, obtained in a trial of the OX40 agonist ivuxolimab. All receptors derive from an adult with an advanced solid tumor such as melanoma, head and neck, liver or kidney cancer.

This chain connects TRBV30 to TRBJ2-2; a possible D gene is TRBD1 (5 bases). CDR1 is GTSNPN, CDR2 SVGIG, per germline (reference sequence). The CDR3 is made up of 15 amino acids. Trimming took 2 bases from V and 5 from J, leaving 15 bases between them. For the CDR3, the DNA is TGTGCCTGGAGTAAAAGCGACAGCCATACCGGGGAGCTGTTTTTT. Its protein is CAWSKSDSHTGELFF. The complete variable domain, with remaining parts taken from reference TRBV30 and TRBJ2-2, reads SQTIHQWPATLVQPVGSPLSLECTVEGTSNPNLYWYRQAAGRGLQLLFYSVGIGQISSEVPQNLSASRPQDRQFILSSKKLLLSDSGFYLCAWSKSDSHTGELFFGEGSRLTVL.

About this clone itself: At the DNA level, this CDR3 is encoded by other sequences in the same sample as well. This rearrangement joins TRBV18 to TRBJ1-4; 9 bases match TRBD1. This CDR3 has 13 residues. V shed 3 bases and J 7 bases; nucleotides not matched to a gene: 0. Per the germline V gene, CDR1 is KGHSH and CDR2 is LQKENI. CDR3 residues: CASSPGQGEKLFF. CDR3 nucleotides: TGTGCCAGCTCACCGGGACAGGGTGAAAAACTGTTTTTT. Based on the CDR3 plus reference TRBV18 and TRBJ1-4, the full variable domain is NAGVMQNPRHLVRRRGQEARLRCSPMKGHSHVYWYRQLPEEGLKFMVYLQKENIIDESGMPKERFSAEFPKEGPSILRIQQVVRGDSAAYFCASSPGQGEKLFFGSGTQLSVL.

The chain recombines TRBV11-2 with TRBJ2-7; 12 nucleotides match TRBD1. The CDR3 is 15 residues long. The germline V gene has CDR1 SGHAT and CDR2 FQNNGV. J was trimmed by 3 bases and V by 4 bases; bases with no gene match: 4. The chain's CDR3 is CASSSRDRGLYEQYF. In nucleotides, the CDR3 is TGTGCCAGCAGCTCCCGGGACAGGGGGCTCTACGAGCAGTACTTC.

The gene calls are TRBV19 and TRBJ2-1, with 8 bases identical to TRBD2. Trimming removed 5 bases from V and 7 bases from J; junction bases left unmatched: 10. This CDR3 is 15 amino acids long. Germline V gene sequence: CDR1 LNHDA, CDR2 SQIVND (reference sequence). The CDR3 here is CASSPGSGRWNEQFF. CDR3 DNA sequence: TGTGCCAGTAGTCCAGGGAGCGGGAGATGGAATGAGCAGTTCTTC.

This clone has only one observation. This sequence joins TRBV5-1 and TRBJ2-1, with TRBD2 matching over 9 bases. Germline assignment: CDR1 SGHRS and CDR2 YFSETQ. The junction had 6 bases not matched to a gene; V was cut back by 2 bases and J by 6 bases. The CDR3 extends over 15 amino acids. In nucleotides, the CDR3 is TGCGCCAGCAGCTTCAGTGCGGGAGGGGGCAATGAGCAGTTCTTC. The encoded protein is CASSFSAGGGNEQFF.

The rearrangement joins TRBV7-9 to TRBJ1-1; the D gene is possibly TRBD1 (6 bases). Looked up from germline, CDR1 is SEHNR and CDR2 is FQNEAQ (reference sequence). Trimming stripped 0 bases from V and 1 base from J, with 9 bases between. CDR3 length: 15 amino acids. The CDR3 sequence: CASSLAGTRNTEAFF. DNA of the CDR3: TGTGCCAGCAGCTTAGCAGGGACACGGAACACTGAAGCTTTCTTT. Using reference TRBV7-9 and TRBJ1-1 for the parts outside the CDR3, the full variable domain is DTGVSQNPRHKITKRGQNVTFRCDPISEHNRLYWYRQTLGQGPEFLTYFQNEAQLEKSRLLSDRFSAERPKGSFSTLEIQRTEQGDSAMYLCASSLAGTRNTEAFFGQGTRLTVV.

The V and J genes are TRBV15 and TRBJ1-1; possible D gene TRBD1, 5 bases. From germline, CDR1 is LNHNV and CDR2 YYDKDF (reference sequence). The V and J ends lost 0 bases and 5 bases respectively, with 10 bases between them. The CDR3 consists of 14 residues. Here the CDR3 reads CATSRELGRTEAFF. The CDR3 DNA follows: TGTGCCACCAGCAGAGAATTGGGACGAACTGAAGCTTTCTTT.

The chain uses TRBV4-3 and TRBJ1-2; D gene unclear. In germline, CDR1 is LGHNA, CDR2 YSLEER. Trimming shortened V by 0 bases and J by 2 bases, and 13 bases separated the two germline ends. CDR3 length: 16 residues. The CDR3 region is CASSQERAARNYGYTF. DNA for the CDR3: TGCGCCAGCAGCCAAGAGCGGGCTGCCAGAAACTATGGCTACACCTTC.

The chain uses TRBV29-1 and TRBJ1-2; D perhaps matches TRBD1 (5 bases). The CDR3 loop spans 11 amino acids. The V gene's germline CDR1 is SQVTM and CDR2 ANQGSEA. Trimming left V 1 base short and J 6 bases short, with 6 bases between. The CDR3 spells CSVEGGDGYTF. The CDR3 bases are TGCAGCGTTGAAGGGGGGGATGGCTACACCTTC.

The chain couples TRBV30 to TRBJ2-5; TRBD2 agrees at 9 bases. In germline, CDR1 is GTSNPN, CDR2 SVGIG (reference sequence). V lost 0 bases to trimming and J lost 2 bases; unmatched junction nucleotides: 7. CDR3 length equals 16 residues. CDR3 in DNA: TGTGCCTGGAGTGTCCCGAAGACTAGCGGTCAAGAGACCCAGTACTTC. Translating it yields CAWSVPKTSGQETQYF.

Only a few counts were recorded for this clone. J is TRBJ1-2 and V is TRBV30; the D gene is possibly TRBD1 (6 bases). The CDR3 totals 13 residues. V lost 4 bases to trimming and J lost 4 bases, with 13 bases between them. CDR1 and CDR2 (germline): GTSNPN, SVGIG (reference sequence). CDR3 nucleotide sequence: TGTGCCTGGACAAACAGGGAAGGCTATGGCTACACCTTC. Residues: CAWTNREGYGYTF.

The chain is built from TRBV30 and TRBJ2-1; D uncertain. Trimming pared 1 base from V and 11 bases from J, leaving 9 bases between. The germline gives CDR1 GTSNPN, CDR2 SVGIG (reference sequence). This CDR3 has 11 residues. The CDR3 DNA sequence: TGTGCCTGGAGTGGGGCGCATAAGCAGTTCTTC. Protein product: CAWSGAHKQFF.

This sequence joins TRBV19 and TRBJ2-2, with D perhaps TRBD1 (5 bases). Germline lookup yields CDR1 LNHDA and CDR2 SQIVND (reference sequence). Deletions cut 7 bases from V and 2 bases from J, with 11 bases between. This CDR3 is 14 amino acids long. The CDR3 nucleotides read TGTGCCAGTATCTCGACAGCTAACACCGGGGAGCTGTTTTTT. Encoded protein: CASISTANTGELFF.

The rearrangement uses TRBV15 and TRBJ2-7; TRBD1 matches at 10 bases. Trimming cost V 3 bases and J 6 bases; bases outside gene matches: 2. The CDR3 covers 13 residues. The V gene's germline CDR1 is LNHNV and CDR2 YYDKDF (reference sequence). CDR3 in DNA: TGTGCCACCAGCAGGGACAGGGGGGCCGAGCAGTACTTC. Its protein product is CATSRDRGAEQYF.

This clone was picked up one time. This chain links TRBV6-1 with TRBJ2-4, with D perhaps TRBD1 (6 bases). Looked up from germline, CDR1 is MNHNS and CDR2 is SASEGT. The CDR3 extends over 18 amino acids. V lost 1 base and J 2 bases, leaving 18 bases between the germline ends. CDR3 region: CASSEDVHRVGSKNIQYF. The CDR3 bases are TGTGCCAGCAGTGAAGACGTCCACAGGGTAGGATCCAAAAACATTCAGTACTTC.

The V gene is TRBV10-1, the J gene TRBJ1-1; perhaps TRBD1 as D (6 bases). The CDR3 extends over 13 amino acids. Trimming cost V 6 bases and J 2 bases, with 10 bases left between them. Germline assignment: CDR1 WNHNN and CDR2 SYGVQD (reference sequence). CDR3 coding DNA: TGCGCCAGCAGCGGGGACATCAACACTGAAGCTTTCTTT. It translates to CASSGDINTEAFF.

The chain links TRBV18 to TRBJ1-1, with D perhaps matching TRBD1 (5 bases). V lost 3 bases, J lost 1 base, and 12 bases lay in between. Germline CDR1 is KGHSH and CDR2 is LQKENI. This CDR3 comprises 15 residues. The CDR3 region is CASSPIGQGNTEAFF. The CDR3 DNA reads TGTGCCAGCTCACCCATAGGCCAGGGGAACACTGAAGCTTTCTTT.

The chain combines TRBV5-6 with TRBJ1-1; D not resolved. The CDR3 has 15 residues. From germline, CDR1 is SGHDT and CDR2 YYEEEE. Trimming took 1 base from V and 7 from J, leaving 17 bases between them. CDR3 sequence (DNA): TGTGCCAGCAGCTTGTACCAGATGGGGATTAGTGAAGCTTTCTTT. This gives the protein CASSLYQMGISEAFF.

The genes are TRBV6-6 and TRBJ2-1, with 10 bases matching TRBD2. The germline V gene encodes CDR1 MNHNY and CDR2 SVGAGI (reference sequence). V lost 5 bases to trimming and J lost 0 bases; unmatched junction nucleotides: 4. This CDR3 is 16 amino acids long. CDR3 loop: CASSAPSGSSYNEQFF. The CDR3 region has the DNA TGTGCCAGCAGTGCTCCTAGCGGGAGCTCCTACAATGAGCAGTTCTTC.

The CDR3 here is CASSAGLAGTYEQYF. CDR3 nucleotide sequence: TGTGCCAGCAGTGCCGGACTAGCGGGGACCTACGAGCAGTACTTC. The rearrangement uses TRBV27 and TRBJ2-7; 12 positions agree with TRBD2. The J segment lost 2 bases and the V segment lost 5 bases, leaving 4 bases of the junction unmatched. CDR1 and CDR2 from the germline V gene are MNHEY and SMNVEV (reference sequence). The CDR3 sequence is 15 residues long.

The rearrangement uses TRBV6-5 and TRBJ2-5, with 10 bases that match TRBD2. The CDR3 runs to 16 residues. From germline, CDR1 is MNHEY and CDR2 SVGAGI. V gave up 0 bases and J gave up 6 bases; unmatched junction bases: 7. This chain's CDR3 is CASSYSGAGGPQTQYF. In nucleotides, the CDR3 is TGTGCCAGCAGTTACTCAGGAGCGGGGGGGCCACAGACCCAGTACTTC.

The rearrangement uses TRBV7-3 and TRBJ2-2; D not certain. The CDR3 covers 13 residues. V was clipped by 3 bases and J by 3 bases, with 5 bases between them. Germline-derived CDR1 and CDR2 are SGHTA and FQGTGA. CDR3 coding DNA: TGTGCCAGCAGCTTTACAGACACCGGGGAGCTGTTTTTT. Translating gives CASSFTDTGELFF.

The CDR3 region is CASSPWGSELTDTQYF. The DNA for the CDR3 is TGTGCCAGCTCACCTTGGGGTTCGGAACTCACAGATACGCAGTATTTT. The chain recombines TRBV18 with TRBJ2-3; D is ambiguous. Germline values: CDR1 KGHSH, CDR2 LQKENI. Trimming took 3 bases from V and 2 from J, leaving 15 bases between them. The CDR3 loop spans 16 amino acids.

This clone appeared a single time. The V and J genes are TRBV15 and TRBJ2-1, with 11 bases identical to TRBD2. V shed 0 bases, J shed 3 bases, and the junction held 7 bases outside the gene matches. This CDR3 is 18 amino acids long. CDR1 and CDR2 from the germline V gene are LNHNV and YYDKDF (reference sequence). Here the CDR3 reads CATSRELAGELIYNEQFF. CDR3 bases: TGTGCCACCAGCAGAGAACTAGCGGGAGAGCTAATCTACAATGAGCAGTTCTTC.

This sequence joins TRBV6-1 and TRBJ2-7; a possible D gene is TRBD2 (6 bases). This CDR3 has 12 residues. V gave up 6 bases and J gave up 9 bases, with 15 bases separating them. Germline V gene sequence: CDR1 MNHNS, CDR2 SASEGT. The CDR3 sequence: CASSYLGTAQYF. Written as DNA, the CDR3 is TGTGCCAGCAGCTACCTCGGGACTGCGCAGTACTTC.